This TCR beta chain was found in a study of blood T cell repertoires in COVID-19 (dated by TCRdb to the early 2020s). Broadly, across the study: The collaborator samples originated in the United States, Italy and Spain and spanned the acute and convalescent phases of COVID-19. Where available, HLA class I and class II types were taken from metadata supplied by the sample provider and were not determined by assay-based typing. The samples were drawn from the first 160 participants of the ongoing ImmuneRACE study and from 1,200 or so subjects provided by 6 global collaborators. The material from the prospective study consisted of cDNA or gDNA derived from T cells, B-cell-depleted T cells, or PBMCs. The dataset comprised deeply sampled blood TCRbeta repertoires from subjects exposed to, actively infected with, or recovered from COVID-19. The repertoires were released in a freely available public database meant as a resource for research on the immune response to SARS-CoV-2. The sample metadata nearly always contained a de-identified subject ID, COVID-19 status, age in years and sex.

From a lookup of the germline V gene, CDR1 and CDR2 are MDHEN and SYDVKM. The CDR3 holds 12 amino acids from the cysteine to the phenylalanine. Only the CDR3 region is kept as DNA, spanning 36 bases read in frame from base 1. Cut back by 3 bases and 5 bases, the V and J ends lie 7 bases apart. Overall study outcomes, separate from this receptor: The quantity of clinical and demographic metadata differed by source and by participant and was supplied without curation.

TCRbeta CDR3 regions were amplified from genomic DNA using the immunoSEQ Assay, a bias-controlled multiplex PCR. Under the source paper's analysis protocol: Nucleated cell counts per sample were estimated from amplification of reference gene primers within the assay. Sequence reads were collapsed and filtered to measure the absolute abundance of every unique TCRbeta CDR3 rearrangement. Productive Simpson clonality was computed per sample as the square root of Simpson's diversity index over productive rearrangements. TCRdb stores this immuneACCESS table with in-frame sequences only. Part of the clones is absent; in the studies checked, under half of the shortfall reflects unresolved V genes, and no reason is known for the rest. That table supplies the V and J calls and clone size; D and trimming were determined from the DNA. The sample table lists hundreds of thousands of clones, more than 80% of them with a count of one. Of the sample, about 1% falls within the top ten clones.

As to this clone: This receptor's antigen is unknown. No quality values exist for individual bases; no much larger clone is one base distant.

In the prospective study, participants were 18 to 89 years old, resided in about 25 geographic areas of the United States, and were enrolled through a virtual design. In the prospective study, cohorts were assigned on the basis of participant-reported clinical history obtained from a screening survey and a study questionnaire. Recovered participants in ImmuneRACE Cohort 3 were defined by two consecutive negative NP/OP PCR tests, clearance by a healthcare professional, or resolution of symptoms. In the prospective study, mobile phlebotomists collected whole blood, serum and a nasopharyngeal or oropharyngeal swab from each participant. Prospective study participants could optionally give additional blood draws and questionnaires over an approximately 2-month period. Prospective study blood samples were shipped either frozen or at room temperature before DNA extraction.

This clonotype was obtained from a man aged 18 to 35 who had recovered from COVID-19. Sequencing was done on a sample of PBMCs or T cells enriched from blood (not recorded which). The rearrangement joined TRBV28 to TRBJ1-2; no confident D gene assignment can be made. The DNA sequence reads TGTGCCAGCAGTTTGTATCAGTATGGCTACACCTTC. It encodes CASSLYQYGYTF.